These 10 T cell receptor beta chains came from one sample sequenced in a study of molecular identifiers for immune sequencing clone quantification. TCRdb itself ran the PCR reads through MiXCR, one entry per CDR3 protein. The sample yields approximately 590,000 distinct CDR3 sequences, 25% seen once. Sample: naive CD8+ T cells from blood, with Jurkat cell RNA spiked in. The sample's subset: FACS-sorted CD8+CD4-CCR7+CD45RA+ naive T cells. Receptors were obtained from a human donor in good health. Some libraries in this study had Jurkat cell RNA spiked in.

The V and J genes are TRBV4-3 and TRBJ2-1; D is unclear. Germline CDR1 and CDR2: LGHNA and YSLEER. V dropped 0 bases and J dropped 0 bases, with 9 bases sitting between them. This CDR3 contains 16 residues. The CDR3 loop is CASSQDSWSSYNEQFF. The CDR3 DNA sequence: TGCGCCAGCAGCCAAGATTCTTGGAGCTCCTACAATGAGCAGTTCTTC.

A remark on this clonotype: At one end the junction does not follow the germline gene, possibly because of a read error. This chain connects TRBV12-5 to TRBJ1-1, with D unresolved. This CDR3 comprises 13 residues. The germline gives CDR1 LGHNT, CDR2 FRNRAP. The CDR3 region has the DNA TGTGCTAGTGGTATGGACCCTACCAGTGAAGCTCTCTTT. This encodes CASGMDPTSEALF.

On this clonotype itself: This may be a read error, as it is one base from a much larger clone. The chain uses TRBV7-2 and TRBJ2-7; unclear D gene. This CDR3 is 17 amino acids long. Germline V gene data show CDR1 as SGHTA and CDR2 as FQGNSA. The V gene lost 0 bases and the J gene lost 0 bases, with 15 bases spanning the gap. The CDR3 DNA reads as TGTGCCAGCAGCTTAGCGCCGGCTGGCCCGAGCTCCTACGAGCAGTACTTC. Its protein is CASSLAPAGPSSYEQYF.

The chain is built from TRBV4-1 and TRBJ2-1; tentative D call: TRBD2 (6 bases). The ends were cut back, 0 bases at V and 4 bases at J, with 13 bases in the middle. Germline CDR1 and CDR2: MGHRA and YSYEKL. The CDR3 is 16 residues long. The CDR3 coding sequence is TGCGCCAGCAGCCAAGAACCCGGGAGTGTATACAATGAGCAGTTCTTC. Translated: CASSQEPGSVYNEQFF.

Turning to this clonotype: This may arise from a read error, as a much more abundant clone is one base away. This chain joins TRBV5-3 and TRBJ2-3; D unclear. TRBV5-3 is reported as an ORF; its role is uncertain. CDR3 length equals 11 residues. CDR3 DNA: TGTGTCAGCAGACCTGGGGTTACGCAGTATTTT. Protein: CVSRPGVTQYF.

This clonotype was recorded once. Since a much larger clone is just one base distant, this may be a read error. This sequence joins TRBV3-1 and TRBJ1-1, with D perhaps TRBD1 (6 bases). With 4 bases removed from V and 0 bases from J, the gap between germline ends came to 12 bases. Germline V gene lookup returns CDR1 LGHDT and CDR2 YNNKEL (reference sequence). The CDR3 has 15 residues. The CDR3 DNA sequence: TGTGCCAGCAGCCCTCCGGGACACATGAACACTGAAGCTTTCTTT. Translation gives CASSPPGHMNTEAFF.

The gene calls are TRBV4-2 and TRBJ2-4, with 12 bases identical to TRBD2. J lost 8 bases, V lost 4 bases, and 9 bases had no gene match. The CDR3 sequence is 16 residues long. Germline CDR1 is LGHNA and CDR2 is YNFKEQ. The CDR3: CASSLSVTSGSHIQYF. Written as DNA, the CDR3 is TGTGCCAGCAGCCTAAGTGTGACTAGCGGGAGTCACATTCAGTACTTC.

Details on this clonotype: A much larger clonotype is one base distant, so this may be a read error. V gene TRBV6-5 combines with J gene TRBJ2-5; 8 bases are shared with TRBD2. Germline V CDR1 and CDR2: MNHEY, SVGAGI. The CDR3 is 17 amino acids. CDR3 sequence reads: CASSYSSERGSGEPQYF. The CDR3 bases are TGTGCCAGCAGTTACTCTTCGGAGCGGGGGTCCGGAGAGCCCCAGTACTTC.

Concerning this clonotype itself: One base away lies a much larger clone, so this may be a sequencing read error. This chain uses TRBV12-3 or TRBV12-4 with TRBJ2-1, with a possible D match to TRBD2 (6 bases). The V gene lost 6 bases and the J gene lost 8 bases, with 20 bases spanning the gap. This CDR3 region has 15 residues. CDR3 coding DNA: TGTGCCAGCAGCCCCCTGGCGGGGACTGTCTATGAGCAGTTCTTC. Its translation is CASSPLAGTVYEQFF.

The CDR3 region has the DNA TGTGCCAGCAGTTTCGGGCGGGCCCTTTACAATGAGCAGTTCTTC. It specifies CASSFGRALYNEQFF. The chain joins TRBV28 to TRBJ2-1, with a tentative D call TRBD2 (5 bases). From germline, CDR1 is MDHEN and CDR2 SYDVKM. Trimming stripped 3 bases from V and 4 bases from J, with 13 bases between. The CDR3 has 15 amino acids.